One and the same sample provided the 32 T cell receptor beta chains below, sequenced in a study of Graves' ophthalmopathy and Graves' hyperthyroidism (dated by TCRdb to the late 2010s). Reads for this sample came from an Illumina HiSeq 2000. For repertoire sequencing, TCR beta CDR3 regions were amplified from RNA transcripts. HTBI primers and the Qiagen OneStep RT-PCR kit were used in a first-round RT-PCR, which was followed by a second-round multiplex PCR, size selection and purification. TCRdb reworked the public reads: Q25 trimming with fastp, MiXCR clone assembly, productive beta chains retained. Rows merge per CDR3 protein into single entries with the most common DNA and genes. Present in this sample are over a million distinct CDR3 sequences, about two fifths of which were seen just once. The ten largest make up around 10% of the sample. Sample: peripheral blood or thyroid tissue (not recorded which). These receptors were obtained from an adult man with Graves' hyperthyroidism.

This clonotype was recorded many times. The chain recombines TRBV15 with TRBJ1-5, with D hard to call. The germline V and J ends were trimmed by 5 bases and 7 bases, with 15 bases remaining between them. The germline CDR1 and CDR2 sequences are LNHNV and YYDKDF (reference sequence). This CDR3 has 14 amino acids. CDR3 bases: TGTGCCACCAGCGGCGCGCGGGAAGGGCAGCCCCAGCATTTT. This gives the protein CATSGAREGQPQHF.

This clonotype was detected a few times. The chain carries TRBV6-2 or TRBV6-3 and TRBJ1-6; no clear D gene. The CDR3 runs to 14 residues. Germline V CDR1 and CDR2: MNHEY, SVGEGT. The V end was cut by 5 bases, the J end by 2 bases, with 7 bases between. The CDR3 region is CASSGDAYNSPLHF. In nucleotides, the CDR3 is TGTGCCAGCAGTGGCGACGCCTATAATTCACCCCTCCACTTT.

This clonotype was picked up a small number of times. This chain connects TRBV12-3 or TRBV12-4 to TRBJ1-6; tentatively, D is TRBD1 (6 bases). CDR3 size: 16 residues. Between the trimmed V and J ends, which lost 4 bases and 10 bases, there was a span of 20 bases. CDR3 in amino acids: CASSSRQGIRRSPLHF. The CDR3 coding sequence is TGTGCCAGCAGTTCCCGTCAGGGGATACGGCGGTCACCCCTCCACTTT.

On this clonotype itself: This sequence may be a read error, since a much larger clone differs from it by one base. The chain links TRBV19 to TRBJ2-7; no reliable D call. Per germline, CDR1 LNHDA and CDR2 SQIVND (reference sequence). Trimming stripped 6 bases from V and 5 bases from J, with 17 bases between. This CDR3 contains 14 residues. CDR3 DNA sequence: TGTGCCAGTAGCCCCTGCGCCCAGAAGAACGAGCAGTACTTC. This encodes CASSPCAQKNEQYF.

This clonotype was observed at least ten times. This chain uses TRBV7-8 with TRBJ2-7; D unresolved. V dropped 6 bases and J dropped 4 bases, with 10 bases sitting between them. The CDR3 sequence is 12 residues long. The germline V gene encodes CDR1 SGHVS and CDR2 FQNEAQ. In nucleotides, the CDR3 is TGTGCCAGCAGGGGTGTTACATACGAGCAGTACTTC. It is translated as CASRGVTYEQYF.

In its sample, this clonotype was seen many times. This chain links TRBV20-1 with TRBJ2-7; D is perhaps TRBD1 (5 bases). Germline V gene sequence: CDR1 DFQATT, CDR2 SNEGSKA (reference sequence). The CDR3 spans 14 residues. Trimming left V 2 bases short and J 3 bases short, with 14 bases between. The CDR3 loop is CSARTTDSDYEQYF. The CDR3 bases are TGCAGTGCTAGAACTACAGACAGCGACTACGAGCAGTACTTC.

The gene calls are TRBV20-1 and TRBJ1-2; a weak D match, TRBD1 (6 bases). The CDR3 is 12 residues long. Germline V gene lookup returns CDR1 DFQATT and CDR2 SNEGSKA (reference sequence). This CDR3 reads CSVSTGHSGYTF. CDR3 nucleotides: TGCAGCGTGTCTACGGGACACTCTGGCTACACCTTC.

About this clonotype: Possible read error: a much larger clone is one base away. This sequence joins TRBV10-3 and TRBJ1-2, with D perhaps TRBD1 (6 bases). The CDR3 length is 15 residues. CDR1 and CDR2 (germline): ENHRY, SYGVKD. Trimming pared 5 bases from V and 2 bases from J, leaving 15 bases between. As DNA, the CDR3 is TGTGCCATCAGTAACAGGGCAGGAGACAACTATGGCTACACCTTC. Residues: CAISNRAGDNYGYTF.

V gene TRBV20-1 combines with J gene TRBJ2-6; 11 bases line up with TRBD2. The germline gives CDR1 DFQATT, CDR2 SNEGSKA (reference sequence). The ends lost 0 bases at V and 3 bases at J; junction bases unmatched: 13. The CDR3 has 20 amino acids. The CDR3 DNA reads TGCAGTGCTAGAGATCTCCCCCTGATAGCGGGAGGGAGTGGGGCCAACGTCCTGACTTTC. This gives the protein CSARDLPLIAGGSGANVLTF.

In this sample, this clonotype turned up a few times. At one end, the junction sequence differs from germline, possibly due to a read error. The rearrangement links TRBV5-6 to TRBJ1-1; 7 bases line up with TRBD1. The CDR3 consists of 12 residues. Germline CDR1 SGHDT, CDR2 YYEEEE. The CDR3 nucleotides are TGTGCCAGCGGGACAGAGAACACTGAAACTTTCTTT. Its protein is CASGTENTETFF.

At least ten counts were recorded for this clonotype. The chain joins TRBV7-9 to TRBJ1-6; possible D gene TRBD1, 5 bases. CDR3 size: 15 residues. The germline V gene has CDR1 SEHNR and CDR2 FQNEAQ (reference sequence). V dropped 1 base and J dropped 7 bases, with 11 bases sitting between them. The CDR3 spells CASSLGGALNSPLHF. The CDR3 DNA reads TGTGCCAGCAGCTTAGGTGGGGCCCTCAATTCACCCCTCCACTTT.

The chain couples TRBV10-3 to TRBJ2-7; D unclear. V lost 3 bases and J lost 7, with 22 bases in between. CDR3 length: 16 residues. Germline V gives CDR1 ENHRY, CDR2 SYGVKD. The CDR3 protein is CAISDPSPGSILEQYF. The CDR3 bases are TGTGCCATCAGTGACCCTTCCCCAGGCTCAATTCTTGAGCAGTACTTC.

The chain combines TRBV4-1 with TRBJ2-5; D uncertain. The germline CDR1 and CDR2 sequences are MGHRA and YSYEKL. V was shortened by 1 base and J by 0 bases, with 9 bases between the two germline ends. CDR3 size: 15 residues. The chain's CDR3 is CASSQVPENQETQYF. The CDR3 coding sequence is TGCGCCAGCAGCCAAGTACCCGAAAACCAAGAGACCCAGTACTTC.

This clonotype was counted between two and nine times. The rearrangement joins TRBV4-3 to TRBJ1-5, with 7 positions matching TRBD1. Trimming at V came to 0 bases and at J to 6 bases, leaving 8 bases not matched to a gene. This CDR3 is 16 amino acids long. Looked up from germline, CDR1 is LGHNA and CDR2 is YSLEER. CDR3 protein: CASSQDRGAPSQPQHF. The CDR3 DNA sequence: TGCGCCAGCAGCCAAGACAGGGGGGCGCCCAGTCAGCCCCAGCATTTT.

The chain has TRBV12-5 and TRBJ2-7; 7 bases are a match to TRBD2. Germline-derived CDR1 and CDR2 are LGHNT and FRNRAP. CDR3 size: 15 residues. Losses at the gene ends were 7 bases for V and 4 bases for J; bases not matched to a gene: 13. This chain's CDR3 is CASALAGEGQYEQYF. In DNA form, the CDR3 reads TGTGCTAGTGCCCTGGCCGGGGAGGGGCAGTACGAGCAGTACTTC.

This clonotype was counted many times. The chain recombines TRBV29-1 with TRBJ2-5; a possible D gene is TRBD1 (5 bases). This CDR3 is built from 12 residues. V dropped 6 bases and J dropped 4 bases, with 12 bases sitting between them. CDR1 is SQVTM and CDR2 is ANQGSEA in the germline V gene. The CDR3 DNA reads TGCAGCGTGGCGGACATCGGAGAGACCCAGTACTTC. The encoded protein is CSVADIGETQYF.

On this clonotype: Just one base apart from a much larger clone, this may be a read error. The conserved phenylalanine or tryptophan is not found at the CDR3 terminus, so this likely reflects a read error. The V and J genes are TRBV7-2 and TRBJ1-1; 7 bases fit TRBD1. The CDR3 loop spans 15 amino acids. V lost 5 bases and J lost 1; bases outside the gene matches: 7. CDR1 is SGHTA, CDR2 FQGNSA, per germline. The chain's CDR3 is CASSLEQGENTEAFL. DNA of the CDR3: TGTGCCAGCAGCCTAGAGCAGGGGGAGAACACTGAAGCTTTCCTT.

This clonotype was seen at least ten times. The chain recombines TRBV7-9 with TRBJ1-5; D is unclear. The V end lost 5 bases, the J end lost 9 bases, and 11 bases lay between the germline ends. Germline lookup yields CDR1 SEHNR and CDR2 FQNEAQ (reference sequence). This CDR3 has 12 amino acids. DNA for the CDR3: TGTGCCAGCAGCGGTACTTTAACGCCCCAGCATTTT. Its protein is CASSGTLTPQHF.

As for this clonotype: The junction and the germline gene differ at one end; a read error may be behind it. The chain is built from TRBV5-5 and TRBJ1-1; D may be TRBD1 (6 bases). Looked up from germline, CDR1 is SGHKS and CDR2 is YYEKEE (reference sequence). This CDR3 has 15 amino acids. Written as DNA, the CDR3 is TGCGCCAGCAGCCCCCGGATACAGGGGAACACTGAAGCTTTCTTT. Translated, it gives CASSPRIQGNTEAFF.

V and J are TRBV4-1 and TRBJ1-1; D is ambiguous. Germline assignment: CDR1 MGHRA and CDR2 YSYEKL. The CDR3 sequence is 15 residues long. Trimming stripped 1 base from V and 0 bases from J, with 9 bases between. The CDR3 here is CASSQVTNLNTEAFF. The CDR3 nucleotides are TGCGCCAGCAGCCAAGTTACGAACCTGAACACTGAAGCTTTCTTT.

This clonotype appeared once. The chain has TRBV29-1 and TRBJ2-7, with D perhaps TRBD1 (5 bases). This CDR3 has 12 residues. The germline V gene has CDR1 SQVTM and CDR2 ANQGSEA. The V end lost 7 bases, the J end lost 2 bases, and 12 bases lay between the germline ends. The CDR3 loop is CSGRLGPYEQYF. In DNA, the CDR3 is TGCAGCGGCAGACTGGGGCCCTACGAGCAGTACTTC.

This clonotype was counted once. This chain connects TRBV7-9 to TRBJ1-2, with TRBD1 as a possible D gene (6 bases). V was shortened by 4 bases and J by 8 bases, with 11 bases between the two germline ends. The V gene's germline CDR1 is SEHNR and CDR2 FQNEAQ (reference sequence). CDR3 length: 12 residues. CDR3 protein: CASSYPGHGYTF. In DNA form, the CDR3 reads TGTGCCAGCAGCTACCCGGGACACGGCTACACCTTC.

The chain couples TRBV10-2 to TRBJ1-6; 9 positions agree with TRBD1. The trim removed 3 bases at V and 5 bases at J, leaving 5 bases unmatched. Germline V gene lookup returns CDR1 WSHSY and CDR2 SAAADI. The CDR3 has 16 residues. CDR3 region: CASSDSGTGNNSPLHF. CDR3 bases: TGCGCCAGCAGTGACTCCGGGACAGGGAATAATTCACCCCTCCACTTT.

Ten or more counts support this clonotype. The V gene is TRBV10-3, the J gene TRBJ2-5; the match to TRBD2 covers 11 bases. Germline CDR1 and CDR2: ENHRY and SYGVKD. This CDR3 region has 16 residues. Trimming at V came to 5 bases and at J to 0 bases, leaving 5 bases not matched to a gene. The CDR3 coding sequence is TGTGCCATCAGTAACCCTAGCGGGGGGAACCAAGAGACCCAGTACTTC. The encoded protein is CAISNPSGGNQETQYF.

The chain has TRBV4-3 and TRBJ1-6; D remains ambiguous. The ends were cut back, 1 base at V and 9 bases at J, with 7 bases in the middle. The CDR3 is made up of 13 amino acids. Germline-derived CDR1 and CDR2 are LGHNA and YSLEER. CDR3 sequence reads: CASSQVFFSPLHF. CDR3 in DNA: TGCGCCAGCAGCCAAGTCTTTTTTTCACCCCTCCACTTT.

The chain joins TRBV13 to TRBJ1-2; a possible D gene is TRBD1 (5 bases). V lost 4 bases and J 7 bases, leaving 22 bases between the germline ends. The CDR3 has 16 amino acids. CDR1 PRHDT and CDR2 FYEKMQ come from the germline V gene (reference sequence). This chain's CDR3 is CASSSGDEAGTAGYTF. As DNA, the CDR3 is TGTGCCAGCAGCTCCGGGGACGAAGCTGGTACTGCTGGCTACACCTTC.

This clonotype was seen many times. The DNA for the CDR3 is TGTGCAAGTACACAGGGTGGGACTGAAGCTTTCTTT. Its translation is CASTQGGTEAFF. The chain uses TRBV12-3 or TRBV12-4 and TRBJ1-1; the D gene is possibly TRBD1 (6 bases). The CDR3 is 12 amino acids.

This clonotype was counted at least ten times. This chain links TRBV7-8 with TRBJ1-5; 9 nucleotides line up with TRBD1. V lost 4 bases, J lost 7 bases, and 5 bases stayed unmatched. The CDR3 is made up of 14 amino acids. Looked up from germline, CDR1 is SGHVS and CDR2 is FQNEAQ. The CDR3 DNA reads as TGTGCCAGCAGCTACACAGGGGGCGGACAGCCCCAGCATTTT. Its translation is CASSYTGGGQPQHF.

On this clonotype: Without the conserved terminal phenylalanine or tryptophan, this CDR3 likely stems from a read error. The DNA is left out, because the CDR3 cannot be placed on it with certainty; the CDR3 is given as TCRdb lists it. This chain uses TRBV7-2 with TRBJ1-6; TRBD1 was called by the table and not checked on the DNA. The CDR3 extends over 8 residues, inclusive of both ends. The germline gives CDR1 SGHTA, CDR2 FQGNSA. CDR3 sequence reads: CASSLGGP.

The rearrangement links TRBV30 to TRBJ1-1, with D unresolved. The CDR3 loop spans 16 amino acids. V shed 2 bases and J shed 7 bases, with 23 bases lying between them. Germline-derived CDR1 and CDR2 are GTSNPN and SVGIG (reference sequence). CDR3 nucleotide sequence: TGTGCCTGGAGTTTCGGGGTTGGCACTGGGCGAGTTGAAGCTTTCTTT. Residues: CAWSFGVGTGRVEAFF.

This clonotype has only a few counts. CDR3 region: CASSLEFTEAFF. The CDR3 nucleotides read TGTGCCAGCAGCTTAGAGTTCACTGAAGCTTTCTTT. V usage is TRBV7-9 and J usage is TRBJ1-1; D not resolved. Germline CDR1 SEHNR, CDR2 FQNEAQ (reference sequence). V dropped 1 base and J dropped 4 bases, with 4 bases sitting between them. The length of the CDR3 is 12 residues.

This clonotype has ten or more counts. The chain links TRBV29-1 to TRBJ1-2, with TRBD1 matching 10 bases. CDR1 is SQVTM, CDR2 ANQGSEA, per germline. The CDR3 is 13 amino acids. The ends lost 4 bases at V and 2 bases at J; junction bases unmatched: 1. The CDR3 nucleotides are TGCAGCGTTGGGACAGGGGGGAACTATGGCTACACCTTC. This gives the protein CSVGTGGNYGYTF.